This TCR beta chain was observed in a study of PD-1 blockade in classical Hodgkin lymphoma. The study, taken as a whole, reports: Patients with a complete response exhibited baseline diversity comparable to newly diagnosed patients. Reported baseline diversity: healthy donors highest, relapsed/refractory patients lowest. CD8+ TCR diversity did not rise significantly by C4D1, unlike CD4+.

CDR1 SGHVS and CDR2 FNYEAQ come from the germline V gene. This CDR3 spans 16 amino acids. Trimming stripped 1 base from V and 5 bases from J, with 14 bases between. Time point indicated: cycle 4 day 1 (C4D1), after 6 weeks of nivolumab. Brentuximab vedotin exposure varied among the patients, all of whom had relapsed after autologous stem cell transplantation. The best responses consisted of complete response, partial response or progressive disease. This table comes from immunoSEQ multiplex PCR, and its TCRdb copy is limited to in-frame clones, with some not included. The data contain about 64,000 clones, about 90% of them singletons. This clone was observed once. What it binds is unknown.

The TCR originated in a human donor with classical Hodgkin lymphoma. The chain combines TRBV7-6 with TRBJ2-2; TRBD1 might be the D (6 bases). This specimen was peripheral blood mononuclear cells (PBMCs), taken before the fourth cycle of nivolumab. The CDR3 nucleotides are TGTGCCAGCAGCTTAGAGGACAGATTTCGGACCGGGGAGCTGTTTTTT. This encodes CASSLEDRFRTGELFF.